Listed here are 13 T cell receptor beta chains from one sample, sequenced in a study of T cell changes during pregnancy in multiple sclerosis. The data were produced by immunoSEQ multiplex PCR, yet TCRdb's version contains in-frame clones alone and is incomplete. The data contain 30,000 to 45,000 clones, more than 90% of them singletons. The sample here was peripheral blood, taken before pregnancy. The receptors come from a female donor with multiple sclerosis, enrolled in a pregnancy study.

The CDR3 region is CASSLAGADTQYF. The CDR3 DNA is TGCGCCAGCAGCTTGGCGGGAGCAGATACGCAGTATTTT. The V gene is TRBV5-1, the J gene TRBJ2-3, with D perhaps matching TRBD2 (6 bases). Germline V lookup: CDR1 SGHRS, CDR2 YFSETQ. V was pared by 0 bases and J by 4 bases, with 6 bases between. CDR3 length equals 13 residues.

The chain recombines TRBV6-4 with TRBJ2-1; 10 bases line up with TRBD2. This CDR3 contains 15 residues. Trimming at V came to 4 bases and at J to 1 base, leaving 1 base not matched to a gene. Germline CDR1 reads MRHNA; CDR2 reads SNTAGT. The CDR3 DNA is TGTGCCAGCAGTGTACTAGCGGGGTCCTACAATGAGCAGTTCTTC. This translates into CASSVLAGSYNEQFF.

The CDR3 loop reads CASRSDTGELFF. Written as DNA, the CDR3 is TGTGCCAGCAGGAGTGACACCGGGGAGCTGTTTTTT. The chain couples TRBV9 to TRBJ2-2; no definite D call. V was shortened by 5 bases and J by 3 bases, with 5 bases between the two germline ends. The CDR3 sequence is 12 residues long. Germline V gene lookup returns CDR1 SGDLS and CDR2 YYNGEE.

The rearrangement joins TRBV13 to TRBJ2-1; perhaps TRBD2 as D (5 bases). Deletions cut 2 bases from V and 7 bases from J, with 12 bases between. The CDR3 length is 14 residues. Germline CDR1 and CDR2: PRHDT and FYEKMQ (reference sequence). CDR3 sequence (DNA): TGTGCCAGCAGCTTACTAGAGGGCTTGAATGAGCAGTTCTTC. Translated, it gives CASSLLEGLNEQFF.

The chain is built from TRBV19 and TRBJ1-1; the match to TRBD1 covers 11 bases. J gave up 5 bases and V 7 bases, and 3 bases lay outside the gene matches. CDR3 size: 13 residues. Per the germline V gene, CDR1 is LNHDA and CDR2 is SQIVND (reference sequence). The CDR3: CASKGQGVTEAFF. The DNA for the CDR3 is TGTGCCAGTAAGGGACAGGGGGTGACTGAAGCTTTCTTT.

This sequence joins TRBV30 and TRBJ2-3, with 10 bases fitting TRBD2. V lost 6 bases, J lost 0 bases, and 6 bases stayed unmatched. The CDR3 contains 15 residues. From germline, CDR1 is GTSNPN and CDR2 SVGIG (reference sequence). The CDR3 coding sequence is TGTGCCTGCCCGGGACTAGCGCTTAGCACAGATACGCAGTATTTT. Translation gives CACPGLALSTDTQYF.

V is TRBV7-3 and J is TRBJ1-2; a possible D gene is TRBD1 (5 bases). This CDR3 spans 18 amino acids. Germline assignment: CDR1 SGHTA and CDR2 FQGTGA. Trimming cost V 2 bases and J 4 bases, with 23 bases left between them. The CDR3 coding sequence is TGTGCCAGCAGCTTAGAGCCGGGGGATCTTTCTTACCCCTATGGCTACACCTTC. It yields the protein CASSLEPGDLSYPYGYTF.

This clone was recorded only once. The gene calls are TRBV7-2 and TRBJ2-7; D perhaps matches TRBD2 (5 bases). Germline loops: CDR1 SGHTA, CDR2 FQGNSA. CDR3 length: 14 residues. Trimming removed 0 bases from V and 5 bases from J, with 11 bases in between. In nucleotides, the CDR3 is TGTGCCAGCAGCTTAGCACTAGATGTGAACGAGCAGTACTTC. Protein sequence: CASSLALDVNEQYF.

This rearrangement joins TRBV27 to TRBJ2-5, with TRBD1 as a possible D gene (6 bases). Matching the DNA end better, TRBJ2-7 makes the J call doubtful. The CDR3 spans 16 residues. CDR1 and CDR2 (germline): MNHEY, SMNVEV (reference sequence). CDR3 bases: TGTGCCAGCAGTCCGACGCAGGGGCAGGCGTTCTACGAGCAGTACTTC. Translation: CASSPTQGQAFYEQYF.

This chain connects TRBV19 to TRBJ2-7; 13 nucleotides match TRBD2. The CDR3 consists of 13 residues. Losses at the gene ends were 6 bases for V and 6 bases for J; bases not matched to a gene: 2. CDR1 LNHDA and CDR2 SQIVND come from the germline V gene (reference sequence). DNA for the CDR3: TGTGCCAGTAGACTAGCGGGAGGGGGCGAGCAGTACTTC. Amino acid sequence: CASRLAGGGEQYF.

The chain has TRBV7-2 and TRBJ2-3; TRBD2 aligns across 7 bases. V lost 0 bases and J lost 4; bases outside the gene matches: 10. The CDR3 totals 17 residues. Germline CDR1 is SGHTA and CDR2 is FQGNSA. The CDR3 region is CASSLALGGGAADTQYF. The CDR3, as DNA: TGTGCCAGCAGCTTAGCACTTGGGGGAGGGGCAGCAGATACGCAGTATTTT.

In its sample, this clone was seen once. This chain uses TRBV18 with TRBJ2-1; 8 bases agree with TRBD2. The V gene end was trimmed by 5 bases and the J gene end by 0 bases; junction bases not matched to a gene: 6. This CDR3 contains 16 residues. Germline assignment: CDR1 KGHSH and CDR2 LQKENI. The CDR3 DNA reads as TGTGCCAGCTCAACCCTAGCGGGTAGCTCCTACAATGAGCAGTTCTTC. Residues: CASSTLAGSSYNEQFF.

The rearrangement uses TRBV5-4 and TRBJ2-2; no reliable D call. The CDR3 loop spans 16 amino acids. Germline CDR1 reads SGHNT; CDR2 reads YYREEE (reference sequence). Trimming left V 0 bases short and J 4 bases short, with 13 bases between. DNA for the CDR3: TGTGCCAGCAGCTTGGTGGCTAGTCATGTCACCGGGGAGCTGTTTTTT. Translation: CASSLVASHVTGELFF.